Given below is one T cell receptor (beta chain) in context. The data originate from a study of control samples from healthy donors and cancer patients. The CDR3 is made up of 17 amino acids. CDR1 is WNHNN and CDR2 is SYGVQD in the germline V gene (reference sequence). V lost 2 bases, J lost 5 bases, and 16 bases lay in between. The protocol was immunoSEQ multiplex PCR, while the TCRdb copy is restricted to in-frame clones and leaves out a portion. The sample contains roughly 170,000 clones, 85% to 95% of which appear only once. This receptor was taken from a woman younger than 35 in good health. The V call is TRBV10-1, the J call TRBJ1-6; D is undetermined. The sample was blood. CDR3 loop: CASSEGIPGWNNSPLHF. The CDR3 DNA is TGCGCCAGCAGTGAGGGGATTCCCGGCTGGAATAATTCACCCCTCCACTTT.